This TCR beta chain is from a study of CD8+ T cells in alopecia areata. Findings and caveats of the study: Among the top 100, expanded CD8+ clones were significantly decreased by tofacitinib, as was scalp clonality.

Extracted RNA was reverse transcribed, and the resulting cDNA served as sequencing template. The method was immunoSEQ multiplex PCR; TCRdb's version includes in-frame clones alone and lacks a portion of them. The data contain about 210,000 clones, approximately 65% of them singletons. The length of the CDR3 is 15 residues. Germline V gene lookup returns CDR1 SEHNR and CDR2 FQNEAQ (reference sequence). Trimming cost V 3 bases and J 5 bases; bases outside gene matches: 5. A note on this clone: Its antigen remains unidentified.

Treatment meaning: oral pan-JAK inhibitor, 5-10 mg twice daily. From PBMCs, CD4+ and CD8+ T cells were sorted. The V and J genes are TRBV7-9 and TRBJ2-5; 11 bases align to TRBD2. This receptor was taken from a human donor with alopecia areata. Here the sequenced sample was CD4+ T cells sorted from blood, taken at week 44, from a patient treated with tofacitinib. The CDR3 protein is CASSFTSGGGETQYF. The CDR3 region has the DNA TGTGCCAGCAGCTTCACTAGCGGGGGAGGCGAGACCCAGTACTTC.